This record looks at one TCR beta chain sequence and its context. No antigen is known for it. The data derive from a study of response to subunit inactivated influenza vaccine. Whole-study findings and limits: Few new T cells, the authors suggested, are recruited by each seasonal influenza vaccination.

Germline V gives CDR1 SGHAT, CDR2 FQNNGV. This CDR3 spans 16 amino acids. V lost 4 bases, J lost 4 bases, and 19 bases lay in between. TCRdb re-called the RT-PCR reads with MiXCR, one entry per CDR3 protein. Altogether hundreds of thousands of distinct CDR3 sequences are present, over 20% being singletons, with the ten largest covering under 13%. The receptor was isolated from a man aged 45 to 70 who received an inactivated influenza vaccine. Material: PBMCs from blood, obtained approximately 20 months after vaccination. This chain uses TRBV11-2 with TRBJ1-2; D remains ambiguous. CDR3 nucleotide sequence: TGTGCCAGCAGCTCCCTTCGGCGCGCGAAGACCTATGGCTACACCTTC. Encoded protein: CASSSLRRAKTYGYTF.